This entry concerns a single T cell receptor beta chain. This entry is derived from a study of blood T cell repertoires in COVID-19. Produced via immunoSEQ multiplex PCR; TCRdb's table is partial and in-frame only. In the table there are about 170,000 clones, 83% of which are singletons. Germline lookup yields CDR1 MDHEN and CDR2 SYDVKM. The trim removed 5 bases at V and 7 bases at J, leaving 8 bases unmatched. The CDR3 spans 14 residues. Sequences were obtained from PBMCs or T cells enriched from blood (not recorded which). The chain has TRBV28 and TRBJ1-5; 7 bases line up with TRBD1. The clonotype originates from a woman aged 45-60 years in a cohort exposed to, infected with or recovered from COVID-19 (not recorded which). CDR3 sequence reads: CASSQDRDSQPQHF. The CDR3 DNA reads TGTGCCAGCAGTCAAGACAGGGATAGCCAGCCCCAGCATTTT.